A single sample is the source of the 10 T cell receptor beta chains below, sequenced in a study of PD-L1 blockade in urothelial cancer. Sequencing was performed with immunoSEQ multiplex PCR; in TCRdb, only in-frame clones are kept and a portion is missing. The sample has tens of thousands of clones, around 87% seen once. The starting material was PBMCs, obtained around atezolizumab (anti-PD-L1) treatment. The receptors here all came from a man aged 55 to 70 with urothelial cancer.

This clone was counted only a few times. The chain couples TRBV9 to TRBJ2-1; 16 nucleotides match TRBD2. V lost 0 bases and J lost 8; bases outside the gene matches: 8. The length of the CDR3 is 18 residues. Germline CDR1 SGDLS, CDR2 YYNGEE. The CDR3 DNA follows: TGTGCCAGCAGCGTAGGCCGGGAGGGACTAGCGGGAGGGGATGAGCAGTTCTTC. Translating gives CASSVGREGLAGGDEQFF.

The CDR3 nucleotides are TGTGCCAGCAGAGGACAGGGGGCGTCGGTACAGCCCCAGCATTTT. Protein: CASRGQGASVQPQHF. The chain is built from TRBV6-5 and TRBJ1-5, with 11 nucleotides matching TRBD1. V lost 6 bases, J lost 7 bases, and 8 bases stayed unmatched. The CDR3 runs 15 residues. CDR1 is MNHEY, CDR2 SVGAGI, per germline.

V and J are TRBV29-1 and TRBJ1-1; D is possibly TRBD1 (5 bases). The CDR3 has 14 residues. CDR1 and CDR2 from the germline V gene are SQVTM and ANQGSEA. The germline V and J ends were trimmed by 4 bases and 4 bases, with 16 bases remaining between them. Written as DNA, the CDR3 is TGCAGCGTTGGGGATCAGGGTTGGGGCACTGAAGCTTTCTTT. Its translation: CSVGDQGWGTEAFF.

The chain has TRBV5-1 and TRBJ1-2, with 9 bases that match TRBD1. The germline V gene encodes CDR1 SGHRS and CDR2 YFSETQ. V trimming: 4 bases; J trimming: 4 bases; junction bases outside the gene matches: 8. This CDR3 has 15 residues. The CDR3 region is CASSIHPGQGYGYTF. CDR3 nucleotides: TGCGCCAGCAGCATACACCCGGGACAGGGCTATGGCTACACCTTC.

The J gene is TRBJ2-6, the V gene TRBV6-1; TRBD2 is a possible D gene (6 bases). Trimming removed 3 bases from V and 0 bases from J, with 15 bases in between. Per the germline V gene, CDR1 is MNHNS and CDR2 is SASEGT. The CDR3 extends over 18 amino acids. CDR3 residues: CASSEGGSVYSGANVLTF. The CDR3 DNA follows: TGTGCCAGCAGTGAGGGAGGCAGTGTATACTCTGGGGCCAACGTCCTGACTTTC.

V gene TRBV30 combines with J gene TRBJ2-1; TRBD2 aligns across 10 bases. The CDR3 is 12 amino acids. The germline V gene encodes CDR1 GTSNPN and CDR2 SVGIG (reference sequence). V trimming: 7 bases; J trimming: 7 bases; junction bases outside the gene matches: 4. This CDR3 is CASEREGNEQFF. The CDR3 DNA follows: TGTGCCTCCGAGCGGGAGGGGAATGAGCAGTTCTTC.

The V gene is TRBV28, the J gene TRBJ1-2; D gene unclear. Trimming took 2 bases from V and 1 from J, leaving 17 bases between them. CDR3 length: 17 amino acids. Germline lookup yields CDR1 MDHEN and CDR2 SYDVKM. The CDR3 DNA sequence: TGTGCCAGCAGTTTAGATGGAGTTCGGGTGTTTAACTATGGCTACACCTTC. It codes for CASSLDGVRVFNYGYTF.

Only one count was recorded for this clone. The chain joins TRBV28 to TRBJ1-1, with TRBD1 matching 10 bases. With 5 bases clipped from V and 7 bases from J, the junction kept 7 bases outside the gene matches. The CDR3 loop spans 14 amino acids. Germline CDR1 MDHEN, CDR2 SYDVKM. In nucleotides, the CDR3 is TGTGCCAGCAGTATACCGGGACAGGGGTTTGAAGCTTTCTTT. Translated, it gives CASSIPGQGFEAFF.

This clone was recorded once. This chain links TRBV2 with TRBJ1-5, with D perhaps TRBD1 (6 bases). The CDR3 contains 16 residues. Trimming pared 4 bases from V and 5 bases from J, leaving 18 bases between. Germline V gives CDR1 SNHLY, CDR2 FYNNEI. CDR3 nucleotide sequence: TGTGCCAGCAGTGGGTTTGGCAGGGGATCCGATCAGCCCCAGCATTTT. Its translation: CASSGFGRGSDQPQHF.

The CDR3 DNA is TGTGCCAGCAGTCCAGGACAGGTTAATGCAGATACGCAGTATTTT. It codes for CASSPGQVNADTQYF. The chain combines TRBV28 with TRBJ2-3; the match to TRBD1 covers 7 bases. CDR3 size: 15 residues. Unmatched junction bases numbered 9, after V lost 5 bases and J lost 4 bases. CDR1 is MDHEN and CDR2 is SYDVKM in the germline V gene.